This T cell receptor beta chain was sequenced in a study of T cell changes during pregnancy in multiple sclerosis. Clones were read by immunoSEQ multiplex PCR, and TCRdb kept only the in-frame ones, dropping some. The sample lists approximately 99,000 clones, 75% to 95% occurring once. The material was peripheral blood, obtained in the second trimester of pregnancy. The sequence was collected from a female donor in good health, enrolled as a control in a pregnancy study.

In DNA, the CDR3 is TGTGCCAGTGGGAGGGGCGGCACTAACTATGGCTACACCTTC. This gives the protein CASGRGGTNYGYTF. The genes are TRBV6-5 and TRBJ1-2; a possible D gene is TRBD1 (5 bases). V lost 9 bases, J lost 0 bases, and 14 bases lay in between. CDR1 and CDR2 (germline): MNHEY, SVGAGI. The length of the CDR3 is 14 residues.